A single sample is the source of the 30 T cell receptor beta chains below, sequenced in a study of spatial heterogeneity in lung cancer. MiXCR was run by TCRdb on the 5' RACE reads, yielding one entry per CDR3 protein. The sample has 40,000 or so distinct CDR3 sequences; roughly 8% are singletons. The time point here: sample taken at primary tumor resection. Sequenced here: PBMCs, sampled at surgery. These receptor sequences come from a male donor with early-stage non-small cell lung cancer.

This clonotype appeared once. The genes are TRBV19 and TRBJ1-5; 10 bases line up with TRBD1. Germline V gene lookup returns CDR1 LNHDA and CDR2 SQIVND (reference sequence). The CDR3 is 20 residues long. This CDR3 reads CVPGVDRDRGLPYSNQPQHF. As DNA, the CDR3 is TGTGTGCCAGGGGTAGACCGGGACAGGGGACTCCCTTATAGCAATCAGCCCCAGCATTTT.

This clonotype occurred many times. The chain employs TRBV6-5 and TRBJ2-3, with 10 bases aligning to TRBD2. The J segment lost 6 bases and the V segment lost 0 bases, leaving 6 bases of the junction unmatched. The CDR3 loop spans 16 amino acids. Germline V gene sequence: CDR1 MNHEY, CDR2 SVGAGI. The CDR3 loop reads CASSYSRLAGQDTQYF. CDR3 nucleotide sequence: TGTGCCAGCAGTTACTCGAGACTAGCGGGTCAGGATACGCAGTATTTT.

This clonotype was seen only a few times. The V call is TRBV20-1, the J call TRBJ2-3; D might be TRBD2 (5 bases). There are 14 residues in the CDR3. Per the germline V gene, CDR1 is DFQATT and CDR2 is SNEGSKA (reference sequence). V shed 0 bases and J shed 1 base, with 8 bases lying between them. CDR3 sequence: CSARDGLGTDTQYF. The CDR3 bases are TGCAGTGCTAGAGACGGACTCGGCACAGATACGCAGTATTTT.

The J gene is TRBJ2-1, the V gene TRBV7-2; weak D call: TRBD2 (6 bases). Germline-derived CDR1 and CDR2 are SGHTA and FQGNSA. The CDR3 consists of 14 residues. Trimming removed 3 bases at V and 4 bases at J, with 10 bases between. The chain's CDR3 is CASSFERAYNEQFF. CDR3 nucleotide sequence: TGTGCCAGCAGCTTCGAGCGGGCGTACAATGAGCAGTTCTTC.

There are many counts of this clonotype. CDR3 protein: CASSPQGDQPQHF. In nucleotides, the CDR3 is TGCGCCAGCAGCCCCCAAGGGGACCAGCCCCAGCATTTT. The gene calls are TRBV4-3 and TRBJ1-5; a weak D match, TRBD1 (5 bases). V shed 4 bases and J shed 7 bases, with 11 bases lying between them. Germline-derived CDR1 and CDR2 are LGHNA and YSLEER. This CDR3 has 13 residues.

This clonotype was detected a few times. The chain joins TRBV12-3 or TRBV12-4 to TRBJ2-1; D call uncertain. The germline V and J ends were trimmed by 4 bases and 7 bases, with 5 bases remaining between them. The CDR3 length is 11 residues. CDR3 amino acids: CASSWGNEQFF. The CDR3 coding sequence is TGTGCCAGCAGTTGGGGTAATGAGCAGTTCTTC.

This clonotype came up many times. The chain is built from TRBV7-9 and TRBJ1-2, with unresolved D. CDR1 and CDR2 from the germline V gene are SEHNR and FQNEAQ (reference sequence). Trimming stripped 5 bases from V and 7 bases from J, with 20 bases between. This CDR3 has 15 residues. As DNA, the CDR3 is TGTGCCAGCAGCCCACGGGAGGCCCCAGTAGGTGGCTACACCTTC. Amino acids: CASSPREAPVGGYTF.

This clonotype was detected ten times or more. The chain has TRBV20-1 and TRBJ2-2, with 8 bases lining up with TRBD2. Germline values: CDR1 DFQATT, CDR2 SNEGSKA (reference sequence). V shed 0 bases and J 4 bases; nucleotides not matched to a gene: 4. The CDR3 spans 15 residues. The CDR3 DNA is TGCAGTGCTAGAGATAGCGGGAAGGGCACCGGGGAGCTGTTTTTT. This codes for CSARDSGKGTGELFF.

Many counts were recorded for this clonotype. The CDR3 loop reads CASSSSRTGANTGELFF. Here the CDR3 DNA reads TGTGCCAGCAGTTCCTCTAGAACGGGTGCGAACACCGGGGAGCTGTTTTTT. The chain employs TRBV12-3 or TRBV12-4 and TRBJ2-2, with unresolved D. The CDR3 runs 17 residues. Trimming stripped 4 bases from V and 0 bases from J, with 15 bases between.

This clonotype was recorded many times. The J gene is TRBJ1-1, the V gene TRBV6-1; D uncertain. V lost 0 bases and J lost 5, with 13 bases in between. Germline V lookup: CDR1 MNHNS, CDR2 SASEGT. The CDR3 length is 15 residues. CDR3 sequence (DNA): TGTGCCAGCAGTGAAGCGCTCGGGGTACGGACTGAAGCTTTCTTT. Translating it yields CASSEALGVRTEAFF.

The rearrangement links TRBV3-1 to TRBJ1-2; tentatively, D is TRBD1 (6 bases). The germline gives CDR1 LGHDT, CDR2 YNNKEL (reference sequence). The CDR3 runs to 14 residues. V was clipped by 4 bases and J by 3 bases, with 12 bases between them. The CDR3 bases are TGTGCCAGCAGCCTTCCAGGGGACCACTATGGCTACACCTTC. Amino acid sequence: CASSLPGDHYGYTF.

This clonotype showed up many times. V gene TRBV6-2 or TRBV6-3 combines with J gene TRBJ2-2; TRBD1 matches 8 bases. The length of the CDR3 is 14 residues. The germline V gene encodes CDR1 MNHEY and CDR2 SVGEGT. V trimming: 4 bases; J trimming: 5 bases; junction bases outside the gene matches: 3. The DNA of the CDR3 is TGTGCCAGCAGTTTGACAGGGGAAACCGGGGAGCTGTTTTTT. Residues: CASSLTGETGELFF.

This clonotype was recorded many times. This chain joins TRBV4-3 and TRBJ2-3; D gene ambiguous. Trimming stripped 6 bases from V and 4 bases from J, with 17 bases between. CDR3 length: 15 amino acids. Germline V gene data show CDR1 as LGHNA and CDR2 as YSLEER. Here the CDR3 reads CASSQFAETPDTQYF. DNA of the CDR3: TGCGCCAGCAGTCAATTCGCCGAGACTCCAGATACGCAGTATTTT.

The chain has TRBV18 and TRBJ2-6; D is unclear. The V end lost 3 bases, the J end lost 0 bases, and 15 bases lay between the germline ends. The CDR3 consists of 18 residues. CDR1 and CDR2 (germline): KGHSH, LQKENI. The CDR3 DNA follows: TGTGCCAGCTCACCGTTCAGGACGTCCGTCTCTGGGGCCAACGTCCTGACTTTC. Amino acid sequence: CASSPFRTSVSGANVLTF. Together with reference TRBV18 and TRBJ2-6, the CDR3 gives the full variable domain: NAGVMQNPRHLVRRRGQEARLRCSPMKGHSHVYWYRQLPEEGLKFMVYLQKENIIDESGMPKERFSAEFPKEGPSILRIQQVVRGDSAAYFCASSPFRTSVSGANVLTFGAGSRLTVL.

The table lists this clonotype with many counts. V and J are TRBV6-1 and TRBJ2-7, with 8 bases that match TRBD1. The CDR3 is 14 residues long. V shed 2 bases, J shed 3 bases, and the junction held 3 bases outside the gene matches. Germline CDR1 reads MNHNS; CDR2 reads SASEGT. CDR3 amino acids: CASSEQGAGYEQYF. The CDR3 coding sequence is TGTGCCAGCAGTGAACAGGGGGCTGGCTACGAGCAGTACTTC.

The chain uses TRBV30 and TRBJ1-3; D unresolved. The ends were cut back, 3 bases at V and 0 bases at J, with 12 bases in the middle. Germline assignment: CDR1 GTSNPN and CDR2 SVGIG (reference sequence). This CDR3 comprises 15 residues. As DNA, the CDR3 is TGTGCCTGGAGAACAGAAGCCCTCTCTGGAAACACCATATATTTT. It codes for CAWRTEALSGNTIYF.

This clonotype has a count of ten or more. The CDR3 loop is CATSTRETQYF. In DNA, the CDR3 is TGTGCCACCAGCACTCGAGAGACCCAGTACTTC. This chain uses TRBV15 with TRBJ2-5; D is ambiguous. CDR3 length equals 11 residues. Germline V CDR1 and CDR2: LNHNV, YYDKDF (reference sequence). Trimming cost V 4 bases and J 4 bases, with 4 bases left between them.

The chain is built from TRBV10-2 and TRBJ1-1, with D hard to call. The V gene's germline CDR1 is WSHSY and CDR2 SAAADI. This CDR3 has 13 residues. V lost 0 bases to trimming and J lost 8 bases, with 10 bases between them. CDR3 amino acids: CASSESWATEAFF. Here the CDR3 DNA reads TGCGCCAGCAGTGAGTCGTGGGCCACAGAAGCTTTCTTT.

This clonotype was observed at least ten times. J is TRBJ2-5 and V is TRBV12-3 or TRBV12-4, with D possibly being TRBD2 (5 bases). The CDR3 has 13 residues. The ends were cut back, 5 bases at V and 3 bases at J, with 10 bases in the middle. The CDR3 DNA sequence: TGTGCCAGCAGTCACCTAGCTGAAGAGACCCAGTACTTC. Amino acid sequence: CASSHLAEETQYF.

The genes are TRBV13 and TRBJ2-3; TRBD2 is a possible D gene (6 bases). The CDR3 is 17 amino acids. Between the trimmed V and J ends, which lost 5 bases and 2 bases, there was a span of 20 bases. CDR1 and CDR2 from the germline V gene are PRHDT and FYEKMQ (reference sequence). For the CDR3, the DNA is TGTGCCAGCAGCCCACAAATCATCCGGGAGACCACAGATACGCAGTATTTT. Translated: CASSPQIIRETTDTQYF.

This clonotype was detected ten times or more. The chain carries TRBV11-2 and TRBJ1-1; TRBD1 is a possible D gene (6 bases). The CDR3 extends over 14 amino acids. V was pared by 3 bases and J by 4 bases, with 12 bases between. Germline V gene lookup returns CDR1 SGHAT and CDR2 FQNNGV. The CDR3 coding sequence is TGTGCCAGCAGCTTTGGGGGGCTTGGCACTGAAGCTTTCTTT. As protein: CASSFGGLGTEAFF.

This clonotype occurred many times. The chain couples TRBV5-1 to TRBJ1-1; D not resolved. V lost 3 bases and J 1 base, leaving 10 bases between the germline ends. Germline V lookup: CDR1 SGHRS, CDR2 YFSETQ. The length of the CDR3 is 14 residues. The CDR3 protein is CASSSTNSNTEAFF. The DNA of the CDR3 is TGCGCCAGCAGCTCCACGAACTCGAACACTGAAGCTTTCTTT.

The gene calls are TRBV24-1 and TRBJ2-1; TRBD2 is a possible D gene (6 bases). Germline values: CDR1 KGHDR, CDR2 SFDVKD. Deletions cut 3 bases from V and 5 bases from J, with 19 bases between. CDR3 size: 17 residues. CDR3 protein: CATSDPGGKALDNEQFF. DNA for the CDR3: TGTGCCACCAGTGATCCTGGGGGGAAGGCCCTAGACAATGAGCAGTTCTTC.

The V gene is TRBV5-6, the J gene TRBJ2-5; D is undetermined. The CDR3 has 12 residues. Germline V gene lookup returns CDR1 SGHDT and CDR2 YYEEEE. V dropped 0 bases and J dropped 5 bases, with 5 bases sitting between them. The CDR3 reads CASSLVVETQYF. CDR3 nucleotide sequence: TGTGCCAGCAGCTTGGTGGTCGAGACCCAGTACTTC.

This clonotype has a handful of counts. The genes are TRBV11-1 and TRBJ1-1; perhaps TRBD1 as D (6 bases). Germline loops: CDR1 SGHAT, CDR2 FQDESV (reference sequence). This CDR3 contains 14 residues. V lost 5 bases and J lost 9, with 19 bases in between. CDR3 in DNA: TGTGCCAGCAGCGAAAACAGGTCCCAGGGGAAAGCTTTCTTT. It encodes CASSENRSQGKAFF.

This clonotype was observed a handful of times. V usage is TRBV5-5 and J usage is TRBJ2-3; D is ambiguous. Germline V lookup: CDR1 SGHKS, CDR2 YYEKEE (reference sequence). The length of the CDR3 is 13 residues. Trimming stripped 2 bases from V and 2 bases from J, with 6 bases between. Here the CDR3 DNA reads TGTGCCAGCAGCTTTCGTTACACAGATACGCAGTATTTT. Translation gives CASSFRYTDTQYF. Based on the CDR3 plus reference TRBV5-5 and TRBJ2-3, the full variable domain is DAGVTQSPTHLIKTRGQQVTLRCSPISGHKSVSWYQQVLGQGPQFIFQYYEKEERGRGNFPDRFSARQFPNYSSELNVNALLLGDSALYLCASSFRYTDTQYFGPGTRLTVL.

This clonotype was picked up a small number of times. V usage is TRBV3-1 and J usage is TRBJ2-1, with TRBD2 identical over 13 bases. The CDR3 is 17 residues long. The V and J ends lost 0 bases and 8 bases, in that order; junction bases with no gene match: 7. Germline assignment: CDR1 LGHDT and CDR2 YNNKEL (reference sequence). The CDR3 reads CASSQDSRTSGSHEQFF. In DNA form, the CDR3 reads TGTGCCAGCAGCCAAGACAGCAGGACTAGCGGGAGTCATGAGCAGTTCTTC.

Ten or more counts support this clonotype. The chain employs TRBV27 and TRBJ2-2; D is ambiguous. Germline values: CDR1 MNHEY, CDR2 SMNVEV (reference sequence). Deletions cut 2 bases from V and 4 bases from J, with 2 bases between. The CDR3 covers 12 residues. CDR3 nucleotides: TGTGCCAGCAGTTTAGTCACCGGGGAGCTGTTTTTT. Translated, it gives CASSLVTGELFF.

This clonotype was observed many times. V gene TRBV5-4 combines with J gene TRBJ2-3; the match to TRBD1 covers 8 bases. CDR1 SGHNT and CDR2 YYREEE come from the germline V gene (reference sequence). The length of the CDR3 is 13 residues. J gave up 3 bases and V 4 bases, and 1 base lay outside the gene matches. This chain's CDR3 is CASSRTGTDTQYF. The CDR3 nucleotides read TGTGCCAGCAGCCGGACAGGGACAGATACGCAGTATTTT. Full variable domain (outside the CDR3, taken from reference TRBV5-4 and TRBJ2-3): ETGVTQSPTHLIKTRGQQVTLRCSSQSGHNTVSWYQQALGQGPQFIFQYYREEENGRGNFPPRFSGLQFPNYSSELNVNALELDDSALYLCASSRTGTDTQYFGPGTRLTVL.

This clonotype came up many times. The V call is TRBV6-5, the J call TRBJ1-1, with TRBD1 matching 7 bases. The CDR3 has 14 amino acids. Germline trimming cut 5 bases from V and 3 bases from J; bases unmatched to any gene: 6. The germline V gene has CDR1 MNHEY and CDR2 SVGAGI. CDR3 residues: CASSTWTGDTEAFF. The CDR3 DNA sequence: TGTGCCAGCAGTACGTGGACAGGAGACACTGAAGCTTTCTTT.